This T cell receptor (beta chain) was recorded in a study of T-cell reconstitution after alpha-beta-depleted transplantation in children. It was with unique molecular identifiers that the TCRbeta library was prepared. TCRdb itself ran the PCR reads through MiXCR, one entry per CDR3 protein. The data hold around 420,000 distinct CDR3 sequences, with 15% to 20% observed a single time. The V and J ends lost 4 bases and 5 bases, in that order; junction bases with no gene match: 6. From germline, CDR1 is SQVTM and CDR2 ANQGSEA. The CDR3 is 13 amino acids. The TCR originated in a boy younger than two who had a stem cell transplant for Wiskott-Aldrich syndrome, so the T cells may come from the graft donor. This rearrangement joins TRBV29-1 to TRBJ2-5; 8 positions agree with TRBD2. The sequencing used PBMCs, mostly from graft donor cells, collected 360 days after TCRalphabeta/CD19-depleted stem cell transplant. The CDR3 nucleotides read TGCAGCGTTGGAATAGCGGGGAGGGAGACCCAGTACTTC. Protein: CSVGIAGRETQYF.